This T cell receptor beta chain emerged from a study of T cell responses to AZD1222 COVID-19 vaccine. The CDR3 is 14 residues long. Germline CDR1 is SGHAT and CDR2 is FQNNGV. V lost 3 bases, J lost 4 bases, and 12 bases lay in between. Generated by immunoSEQ multiplex PCR, the TCRdb table keeps only in-frame clones and is missing some. The profile shows about 99,000 clones, approximately 92% of them singletons. The sample was peripheral blood, taken on day 0 of AZD1222 vaccination. This rearrangement joins TRBV11-2 to TRBJ2-5; D perhaps matches TRBD2 (7 bases). The receptor was derived from an adult in good health. The CDR3 reads CASSLRGGPETQYF. CDR3 DNA: TGTGCCAGCAGCTTGAGGGGGGGCCCAGAGACCCAGTACTTC.